This T cell receptor beta chain derives from a study of cytomegalovirus exposure and HLA in healthy donors. CDR1 and CDR2 from the germline V gene are MDHEN and SYDVKM. The CDR3 is 15 amino acids. The germline V and J ends were trimmed by 4 bases and 4 bases, with 15 bases remaining between them. Primers included in the PCR were 60 Vbeta and 13 Jbeta primers. Some clones are missing from TCRdb's copy, which holds only in-frame ones; the method was immunoSEQ multiplex PCR. The repertoire consists of 100,000 to 150,000 clones, with more than 75% occurring once and the leading ten covering approximately 11%.

The chain couples TRBV28 to TRBJ2-3, with D perhaps TRBD1 (5 bases). The sample consisted of PBMCs. This sequence was found in a man younger than 45 in good health and CMV-seropositive. The CDR3: CASSWARASADTQYF. The DNA of the CDR3 is TGTGCCAGCAGTTGGGCCAGGGCTTCCGCAGATACGCAGTATTTT.